This T cell receptor beta chain was recovered during a study of T cells in localized non-small cell lung cancer. Broader study findings: Appearances in adjacent lung were noted for a median around 55 of the top 100 tumor clones. Tumor samples were not multi-region, leaving intratumor heterogeneity unexcluded. Tumor showed lower T cell clonality than uninvolved adjacent lung, where it was highest. Longer overall survival associated with higher blood T cell density; shorter survival with higher adjacent-lung clonality.

This table comes from immunoSEQ multiplex PCR, and its TCRdb copy is limited to in-frame clones, with some not included. The data hold roughly 3,600 clones, with 45% to 50% observed a single time. The germline V gene encodes CDR1 MGHDK and CDR2 SYGVNS. The CDR3 totals 16 residues. Trimming cost V 6 bases and J 7 bases; bases outside gene matches: 14. This clone was observed a handful of times. Its antigen is not known. The source was lymph node tissue, collected before any cancer treatment. The sequence came from a woman aged 18-55 years with stage I lung adenocarcinoma. The chain has TRBV25-1 and TRBJ2-2; 7 bases match TRBD1. The CDR3 here is CASRARDSPTRGELFF. The CDR3 DNA is TGTGCCAGCAGGGCCCGGGACAGCCCAACACGCGGGGAGCTGTTTTTT.